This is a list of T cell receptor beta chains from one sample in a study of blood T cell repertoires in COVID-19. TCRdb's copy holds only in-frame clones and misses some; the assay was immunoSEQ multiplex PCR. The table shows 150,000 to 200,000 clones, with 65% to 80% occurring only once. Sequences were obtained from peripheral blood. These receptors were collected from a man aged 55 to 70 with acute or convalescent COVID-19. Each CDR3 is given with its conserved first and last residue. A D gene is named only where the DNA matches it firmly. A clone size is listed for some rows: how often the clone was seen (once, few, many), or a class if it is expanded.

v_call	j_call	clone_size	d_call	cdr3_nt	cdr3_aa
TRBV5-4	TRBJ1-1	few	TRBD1	TGTGCCAGCAGTATGGGGCAGGGGGCCGAAGCTTTCTTT	CASSMGQGAEAFF
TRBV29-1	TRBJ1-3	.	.	TGCAGCGTTGATAACTCTGGAAACACCATATATTTT	CSVDNSGNTIYF
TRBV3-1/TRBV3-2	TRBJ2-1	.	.	TGTGCCAGCAGGTCTAGGGGGGGGGCGCGGAATGAGCAGTTCTTC	CASRSRGGARNEQFF
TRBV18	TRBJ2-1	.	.	TGTGCCAGCTCGATCCCGTCCCAAGCTTCCTACAATGAGCAGTTCTTC	CASSIPSQASYNEQFF
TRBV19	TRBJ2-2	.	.	TGTGCCAGTAGTATTGTTAAAAACACCGGGGAGCTGTTTTTT	CASSIVKNTGELFF
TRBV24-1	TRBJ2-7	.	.	TGTGCCACCAGTGCCACTCGTCCCCCTTACGAGCAGTACTTC	CATSATRPPYEQYF
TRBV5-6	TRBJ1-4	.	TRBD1	TGTGCCAGCAGCTTGGATAAGCCAGGGGGGAATGAAAAACTGTTTTTT	CASSLDKPGGNEKLFF
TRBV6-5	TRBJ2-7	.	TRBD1	TGTGCCAGCAGCCGGGACAGGGCGACCTACGAGCAGTACTTC	CASSRDRATYEQYF
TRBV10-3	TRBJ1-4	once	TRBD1	TGTGCCATCAGCGATGACAGGGGGCGTAATGAAAAACTGTTTTTT	CAISDDRGRNEKLFF
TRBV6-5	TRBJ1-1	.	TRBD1	TGTGCCAGCAGTCCACAGGGGGGAACTGAAGCTTTCTTT	CASSPQGGTEAFF
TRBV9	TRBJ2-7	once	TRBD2	TGTGCCAGCAGCCCGAGCGGGGGCCCCACCTCCTACGAGCAGTACTTC	CASSPSGGPTSYEQYF
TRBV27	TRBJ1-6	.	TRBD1	TGTGCCAGCAGTTGGGACAGCGGAGGGAATTCACCCCTCCACTTT	CASSWDSGGNSPLHF
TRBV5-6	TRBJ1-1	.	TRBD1	TGTGCCAGCAGCTTGGGCACCGGGACAGCGGACACTGAAACTTTCTTT	CASSLGTGTADTETFF
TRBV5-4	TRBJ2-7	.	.	TGTGCCAGCAGCTTAAGGGGGATCAGCTACGAGCAGTACTTC	CASSLRGISYEQYF
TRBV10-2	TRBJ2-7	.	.	TGCGCCAGCAGTGAGTACAGGGCGGTCGACGAGCAGTACTTC	CASSEYRAVDEQYF
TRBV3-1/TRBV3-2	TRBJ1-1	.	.	TGTGCCAGCAGCCAAGTACCGGGGAACACTGAAGCTTTCTTT	CASSQVPGNTEAFF
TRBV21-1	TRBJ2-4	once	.	TGTGCCAGCGAGGGTAGGGTCACAAACATTCAGTACTTC	CASEGRVTNIQYF
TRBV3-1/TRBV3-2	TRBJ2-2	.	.	TGTGCCAGCAGCCCCGGACTTCCTAACACCGGGGAGCTGTTTTTT	CASSPGLPNTGELFF
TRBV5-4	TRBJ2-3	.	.	TGTGCCAGCAGCTCCCCTCCCGCAGATACGCAGTATTTT	CASSSPPADTQYF
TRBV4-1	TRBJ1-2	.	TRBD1	TGCGCCAGCAGCCAAGAAGGGGGCAGGGATCATGGCTACACCTTC	CASSQEGGRDHGYTF
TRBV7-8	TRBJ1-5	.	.	TGTGCCAGCAGCTTTAATCGGGGGGGCAGTTCGGCCCAGCATTTT	CASSFNRGGSSAQHF
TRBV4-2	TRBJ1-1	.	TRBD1	TGTGCCAGCAGCCTAGGACAGGGGGCTGGAAAAACTGAAGCTTTCTTT	CASSLGQGAGKTEAFF
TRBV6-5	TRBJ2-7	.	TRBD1	TGTGCCAGCAGACGTCCGGGACAGGGGTACGAGCAGTACTTC	CASRRPGQGYEQYF
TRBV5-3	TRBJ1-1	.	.	TGTGCCAGAAGCGGAGGGAGCCAGCATGAAGCTTTCTTT	CARSGGSQHEAFF
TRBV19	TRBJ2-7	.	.	TGTGCCAGTAGTACCGGACAGAACCTCTACGAGCAGTACTTC	CASSTGQNLYEQYF
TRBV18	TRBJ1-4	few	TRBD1	TGTGCCAGCTCACCTGACAGGGATGAAAAACTGTTTTTT	CASSPDRDEKLFF
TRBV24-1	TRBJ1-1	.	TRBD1	TGTGCCACCAGTGACTCCACCGGGACAGGGGACACTGAAGCTTTCTTT	CATSDSTGTGDTEAFF
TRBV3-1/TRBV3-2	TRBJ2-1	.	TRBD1	TGTGCCAGCAGCCGACAGGGTGGGCAGTTCTTC	CASSRQGGQFF
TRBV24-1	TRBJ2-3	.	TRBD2	TGTGCCACCAGTGATTTAGGGACAGATAGCGGGGGCAGCACAGATACGCAGTATTTT	CATSDLGTDSGGSTDTQYF
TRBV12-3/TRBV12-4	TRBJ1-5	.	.	TGTGCCAGCGGCCACAATCTGAATCAGCCCCAGCATTTT	CASGHNLNQPQHF